The sample holds a few counts of the clone carrying this T cell receptor beta chain. The antigen is unknown. V was cut by 5 bases and J by 5 bases, with 18 bases left in between. The germline V gene encodes CDR1 MNHEY and CDR2 SVGAGI. The CDR3 contains 15 residues. This entry belongs to a study of blood T cells in healthy people across ages. Notes on the study in general: More naive CD4+ cells and higher diversity were found in long-lived than in aged donors. Diversity of TCR beta per million T cells declined in a roughly linear way with age.

Through a sample-barcoded 5' primer and a J-beta primer mix, a second PCR was run for roughly 6 to 12 cycles. Using its own MiXCR run on the 5' RACE reads, TCRdb lists one record per CDR3 protein. The table lists around 1,500,000 distinct CDR3 sequences, about 30% of them singletons. A minimum of 6 micrograms of total RNA was extracted per sample. This clonotype originated in a woman aged 25 to 45 in good health. The chain is built from TRBV6-5 and TRBJ2-5; TRBD2 is a possible D gene (7 bases). The sequencing sample was made of blood. DNA of the CDR3: TGTGCCAGCAGTGGAACGGGGGGCCCCGGGGAGACCCAGTACTTC. Translating it yields CASSGTGGPGETQYF.